A selection of T cell receptor beta chains follows, all from one sample in a study of blood T cell repertoires in COVID-19. Generated by immunoSEQ multiplex PCR, the TCRdb table keeps only in-frame clones and is missing some. The sample yields a few hundred thousand clones, 81% seen once. Sequenced sample: peripheral blood. These receptors originate from a human donor with acute or convalescent COVID-19. The donor label of this sample is uncertain. CDR3s include the opening cysteine and the closing phenylalanine or tryptophan. The D gene is left open where the match is weak. Clone size is shown for a subset of rows, as once, few, many or a class of expanded clone.

V gene	D gene	clone size	J gene	CDR3 protein	CDR3 DNA
TRBV5-1	TRBD1	.	TRBJ1-1	CASKLTGASNTEAFF	TGCGCCAGCAAACTCACAGGGGCGTCGAACACTGAAGCTTTCTTT
TRBV3-1/TRBV3-2	TRBD2	.	TRBJ2-1	CASSIGTSGRNEQFF	TGTGCCAGCAGCATCGGGACTAGCGGGAGGAATGAGCAGTTCTTC
TRBV19	.	.	TRBJ1-3	CASRQASSGNTIYF	TGTGCCAGCAGACAGGCGAGCTCTGGAAACACCATATATTTT
TRBV29-1	.	.	TRBJ1-2	CSVEDTGRHYGYTF	TGCAGCGTCGAGGACACCGGGCGACACTATGGCTACACCTTC
TRBV5-1	TRBD1	.	TRBJ1-2	CASSRDSLYGYTF	TGCGCCAGCAGCCGGGACAGCCTCTATGGCTACACCTTC
TRBV24-1	TRBD1	few	TRBJ1-5	CATSALDRVTVCSNQPQHF	TGTGCCACCAGTGCCCTCGACAGGGTGACAGTATGCAGCAATCAGCCCCAGCATTTT
TRBV10-1	.	once	TRBJ2-2	CASSPDSLNTGELFF	TGCGCCAGCAGTCCGGACAGTCTGAACACCGGGGAGCTGTTTTTT
TRBV10-3	.	.	TRBJ1-5	CAISDRQAPGQPQHF	TGTGCCATCAGTGATCGGCAGGCGCCAGGGCAGCCCCAGCATTTT
TRBV4-2	.	few	TRBJ2-1	CASSQGGGRGYNEQFF	TGTGCCAGCAGCCAAGGGGGGGGCAGGGGATACAATGAGCAGTTCTTC
TRBV4-2	TRBD1	.	TRBJ2-1	CASSHRQGANEQFF	TGTGCCAGCAGCCACCGACAGGGGGCAAATGAGCAGTTCTTC
TRBV29-1	TRBD1	.	TRBJ1-1	CSAWTGRLTEAFF	TGCAGCGCCTGGACAGGGCGACTCACTGAAGCTTTCTTT
TRBV20-1	.	.	TRBJ1-1	CSSQRNTEAFF	TGCAGTTCTCAGCGGAACACTGAAGCTTTCTTT
TRBV10-2	TRBD2	.	TRBJ2-3	CASKGLANEKGGADTQYF	TGCGCCAGCAAGGGACTAGCGAACGAAAAGGGGGGCGCAGATACGCAGTATTTT
TRBV30	.	.	TRBJ1-1	CAWSYTGNTEAFF	TGTGCCTGGAGTTATACAGGGAACACTGAAGCTTTCTTT
TRBV2	.	.	TRBJ1-2	CASRLTGGYTF	TGTGCCAGCAGGCTGACAGGAGGCTACACCTTC
TRBV6-5	TRBD1	few	TRBJ2-3	CASVPGQETDTQYF	TGTGCCAGCGTTCCGGGACAGGAGACAGATACGCAGTATTTT
TRBV4-1	.	once	TRBJ1-1	CASSLIGISRMNTEAFF	TGCGCCAGCAGCCTCATTGGAATTTCGCGGATGAACACTGAAGCTTTCTTT
TRBV7-8	.	.	TRBJ2-7	CASRPGGLFYEQYF	TGTGCCAGCAGACCGGGGGGCCTTTTTTACGAGCAGTACTTC
TRBV19	TRBD1	.	TRBJ1-6	CASSRGTGANSPLHF	TGTGCCAGTAGCCGGGGGACAGGAGCTAATTCACCCCTCCACTTT
TRBV18	.	.	TRBJ1-1	CASSPPPERDTEAFF	TGTGCCAGCTCACCACCGCCGGAGAGGGACACTGAAGCTTTCTTT
TRBV15	TRBD2	.	TRBJ2-7	CATSPRRASGNNSYEQYF	TGTGCCACCAGCCCCCGGAGGGCTAGCGGGAACAACTCCTACGAGCAGTACTTC
TRBV6-1	TRBD1	.	TRBJ1-1	CASSEHPGTGGSMNTEAFF	TGTGCCAGCAGTGAACACCCCGGGACAGGGGGCTCCATGAACACTGAAGCTTTCTTT
TRBV6-6	TRBD1	few	TRBJ2-5	CASSYFGTGRQETQYF	TGTGCCAGCAGTTACTTCGGGACAGGGCGCCAAGAGACCCAGTACTTC
TRBV18	.	.	TRBJ2-5	CASLRGETQYF	TGTGCCAGTCTCCGGGGAGAGACCCAGTACTTC
TRBV27	TRBD1	.	TRBJ2-7	CASSPTRTGVQYF	TGTGCCAGCAGTCCAACTCGGACAGGGGTGCAGTACTTC
TRBV12-3/TRBV12-4	.	.	TRBJ1-3	CASTRGGVGTIYF	TGTGCCAGCACTCGGGGGGGCGTCGGCACCATATATTTT
TRBV7-9	.	.	TRBJ1-4	CASSLALGPNEKLFF	TGTGCCAGCAGCTTAGCGCTGGGCCCAAATGAAAAACTGTTTTTT
TRBV2	.	.	TRBJ1-2	CASSEAPGWYGYTF	TGTGCCAGCAGTGAAGCGCCAGGGTGGTATGGCTACACCTTC
TRBV4-1	.	.	TRBJ1-4	CASSRQQEGEKLFF	TGCGCCAGCAGCCGACAACAGGAAGGGGAAAAACTGTTTTTT
TRBV3-1/TRBV3-2	TRBD1	.	TRBJ1-2	CASSRTGGTYGYTF	TGTGCCAGCAGCCGGACAGGGGGGACCTATGGCTACACCTTC
TRBV2	TRBD1	.	TRBJ1-1	CARSGQQNTEAFF	TGTGCCCGATCGGGACAGCAGAACACTGAAGCTTTCTTT
TRBV7-6	.	.	TRBJ1-4	CASSFGMNEKLFF	TGTGCCAGCAGCTTCGGGATGAATGAAAAACTGTTTTTT
TRBV7-6	.	once	TRBJ2-3	CASSQQRLATDTQYF	TGTGCCAGCAGCCAGCAGCGTCTAGCCACAGATACGCAGTATTTT
TRBV5-6	.	.	TRBJ2-6	CASSVRGSGANVLTF	TGTGCCAGCAGCGTCAGGGGCTCTGGGGCCAACGTCCTGACTTTC
TRBV7-8	.	.	TRBJ2-7	CASSLSGWMTYEQYF	TGTGCCAGCAGCTTAAGCGGGTGGATGACATACGAGCAGTACTTC
TRBV12-3/TRBV12-4	.	few	TRBJ1-6	CASSFEAIPLHF	TGTGCCAGCAGTTTTGAGGCTATACCCCTCCACTTT
TRBV6-1	.	.	TRBJ1-1	CASSELRGGITEAFF	TGTGCCAGCAGTGAACTTCGGGGCGGGATCACTGAAGCTTTCTTT
TRBV5-1	.	few	TRBJ2-7	CASSVDSGTGNEQYF	TGCGCCAGCAGCGTAGATTCCGGGACTGGCAACGAGCAGTACTTC
TRBV6-5	.	.	TRBJ2-7	CASTRNYEQYF	TGTGCCAGCACTAGAAATTACGAGCAGTACTTC
TRBV24-1	.	.	TRBJ2-7	CATLCDGKVSYEQYF	TGTGCCACTCTTTGCGACGGGAAAGTTTCCTACGAGCAGTACTTC
TRBV10-3	.	.	TRBJ2-3	CAISDPTRDFNTDTQYF	TGTGCCATCAGTGACCCCACACGGGACTTTAACACAGATACGCAGTATTTT
TRBV6-2/TRBV6-3	.	once	TRBJ1-1	CASSYGGGGSAEAFF	TGTGCCAGCAGTTACGGGGGAGGGGGTAGCGCTGAAGCTTTCTTT
TRBV2	TRBD2	.	TRBJ2-1	CASSERRLAVHNEQFF	TGTGCCAGCAGTGAAAGGAGACTAGCGGTCCACAATGAGCAGTTCTTC
TRBV18	.	few	TRBJ1-5	CASSPIDSRRPQHF	TGTGCCAGCTCACCAATAGACAGCCGTCGGCCCCAGCATTTT
TRBV11-3	TRBD1	.	TRBJ2-4	CASSLGGAGNIQYF	TGTGCCAGCAGCCTAGGGGGCGCCGGGAACATTCAGTACTTC
TRBV6-5	.	.	TRBJ2-7	CARKLRRQEHEQYF	TGTGCCAGGAAACTTAGGAGACAGGAGCACGAGCAGTACTTC
TRBV6-5	.	.	TRBJ1-1	CASLAGGVNTEAFF	TGTGCCAGCCTAGCGGGGGGCGTGAACACTGAAGCTTTCTTT
TRBV30	TRBD1	.	TRBJ1-1	CAYNRGRRTEAFF	TGTGCCTATAACAGGGGGCGGAGGACTGAAGCTTTCTTT